A single TCR beta chain is shown here with its context. In the study's own analysis: Estimation of nucleated cell counts relied on the amplification of reference gene primers. Sequencing used immunoSEQ multiplex PCR; TCRdb keeps in-frame clones, though not all of them. That table gives V, J and clone size, and the DNA gave D and trimming. Of 200,000 or so clones in the sample, about four fifths were seen once. The entry originates in a study of blood T cell repertoires in COVID-19. Overall study context: Sites in the United States, Italy and Spain provided acute and convalescent COVID-19 samples. T cells, B-cell-depleted T cells, or PBMCs supplied cDNA or gDNA.

CDR1 and CDR2 from the germline V gene are MNHEY and SVGEGT. V was cut by 6 bases and J by 1 base, with 13 bases left in between. The CDR3 is 14 amino acids. This clonotype originated in a woman aged 80 or over with COVID-19, enrolled during active disease. What was sequenced was peripheral blood. This sequence joins TRBV6-2 or TRBV6-3 and TRBJ2-7, with D tentatively TRBD1 (6 bases). Here the CDR3 reads CASSKRQASYEQYF. CDR3 sequence (DNA): TGTGCCAGCAGCAAACGACAGGCTTCCTACGAGCAGTACTTC.